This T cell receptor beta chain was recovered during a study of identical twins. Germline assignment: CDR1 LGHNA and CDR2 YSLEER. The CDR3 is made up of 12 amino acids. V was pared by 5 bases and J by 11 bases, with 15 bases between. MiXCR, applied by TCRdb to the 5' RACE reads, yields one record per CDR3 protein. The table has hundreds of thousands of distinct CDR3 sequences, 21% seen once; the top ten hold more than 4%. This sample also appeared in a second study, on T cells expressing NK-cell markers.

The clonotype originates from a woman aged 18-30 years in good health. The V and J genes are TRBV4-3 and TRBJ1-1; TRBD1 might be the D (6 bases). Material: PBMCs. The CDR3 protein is CASSFRGREAFF. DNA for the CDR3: TGCGCCAGCAGCTTCAGGGGCAGGGAGGCTTTCTTT.